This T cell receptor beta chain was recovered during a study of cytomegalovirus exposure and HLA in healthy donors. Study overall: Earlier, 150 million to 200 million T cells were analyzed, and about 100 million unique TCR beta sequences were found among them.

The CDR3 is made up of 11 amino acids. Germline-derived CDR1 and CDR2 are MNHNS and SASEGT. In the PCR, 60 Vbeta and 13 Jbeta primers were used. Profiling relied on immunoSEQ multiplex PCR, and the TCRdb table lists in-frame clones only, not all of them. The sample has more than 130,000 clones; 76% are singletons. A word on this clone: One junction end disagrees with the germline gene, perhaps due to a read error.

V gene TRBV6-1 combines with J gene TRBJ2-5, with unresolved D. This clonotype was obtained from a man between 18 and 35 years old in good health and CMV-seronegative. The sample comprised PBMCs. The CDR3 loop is CASSDTPSNDF. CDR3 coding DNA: TGTGCCAGCAGTGATACCCCGTCTAATGACTTC.